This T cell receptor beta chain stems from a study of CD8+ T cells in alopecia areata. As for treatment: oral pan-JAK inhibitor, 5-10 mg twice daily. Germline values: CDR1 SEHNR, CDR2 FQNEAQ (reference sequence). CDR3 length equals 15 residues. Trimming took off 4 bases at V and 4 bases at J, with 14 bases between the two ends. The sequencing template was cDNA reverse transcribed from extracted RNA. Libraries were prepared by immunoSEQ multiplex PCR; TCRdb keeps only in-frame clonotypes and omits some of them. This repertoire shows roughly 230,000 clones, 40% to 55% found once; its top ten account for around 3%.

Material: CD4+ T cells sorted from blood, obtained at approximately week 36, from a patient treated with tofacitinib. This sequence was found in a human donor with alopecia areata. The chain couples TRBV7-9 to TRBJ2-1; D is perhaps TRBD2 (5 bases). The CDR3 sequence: CASSSGGQVYNEQFF. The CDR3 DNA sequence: TGTGCCAGCAGCTCTGGCGGGCAGGTTTACAATGAGCAGTTCTTC.